These T cell receptor beta chains were read from a single sample in a study of cytomegalovirus exposure and HLA in healthy donors. TCRdb's table, derived via immunoSEQ multiplex PCR, lists solely in-frame clones and lacks some. The sample has about 57,000 clones, more than 70% seen once; the top ten hold about 6.8%. Sample: PBMCs. These receptors all come from a man aged 25 to 40 in good health and CMV-seropositive. The CDR3 runs from the conserved cysteine through the conserved F or W. The D gene is left open where the match is weak. For some rows the clone size is stated as once, few or many, or as a class when expanded; others skip it.

v_gene	len	abundance	j_gene	d_gene	CDR3nt	CDR3aa
TRBV5-6	16	few	TRBJ1-1	TRBD1	TGTGCCAGCATCCTGAGGCCGAGGGGGCCAGGCACTGAAGCTTTCTTT	CASILRPRGPGTEAFF
TRBV30	16	-	TRBJ1-1	TRBD1	TGTGCCTGGAGTGTCCCCGCGACAGGGGGCCGCACTGAAGCTTTCTTT	CAWSVPATGGRTEAFF
TRBV7-2	15	-	TRBJ2-7	TRBD2	TGTGCCAGCAGCTTAGGACTAGCGGGTATCTACGAGCAGTACTTC	CASSLGLAGIYEQYF
TRBV7-2	15	-	TRBJ2-5	-	TGTGCCAGCAGCTTAGCGATCGGGAAGAGCGGGACCCAGTACTTC	CASSLAIGKSGTQYF
TRBV19	14	-	TRBJ1-6	TRBD1	TGTGCCAGTAGTCTAGGACAGGGTAGTTCACCCCTCCACTTT	CASSLGQGSSPLHF
TRBV4-1	15	few	TRBJ2-7	TRBD2	TGCGCCAGCAGCCAAGAGCCGCGGGGGGGCTCTGAGCAGTACTTC	CASSQEPRGGSEQYF
TRBV9	14	-	TRBJ2-2	TRBD1	TGTGCCAGCAGCCAGGACAGGTCGACCGGGGAGCTGTTTTTT	CASSQDRSTGELFF
TRBV25-1	13	-	TRBJ1-5	-	TGTGCCAGCAGTGAGTACGGTTCTACGCCCCAGCATTTT	CASSEYGSTPQHF
TRBV11-3	15	once	TRBJ2-5	-	TGTGCCAGCAGCTTAACGTCGGCGGGGACAGAGACCCAGTACTTC	CASSLTSAGTETQYF
TRBV15	15	-	TRBJ2-1	TRBD1	TGTGCCACCAGCAGGGCCGGACAGGGGAGGAATGAGCAGTTCTTC	CATSRAGQGRNEQFF
TRBV5-8	15	-	TRBJ1-5	-	TGTGCCAGCAGCTTCACCGGGACACGGGATCAGCCCCAGCATTTT	CASSFTGTRDQPQHF
TRBV5-1	13	-	TRBJ1-1	-	TGCGCCAGCACCGGACAGTTGAACACTGAAGCTTTCTTT	CASTGQLNTEAFF
TRBV5-6	17	few	TRBJ2-3	TRBD2	TGTGCCAGCAGCTTGGTATCTAGCGGGGGGGACACAGATACGCAGTATTTT	CASSLVSSGGDTDTQYF
TRBV9	14	-	TRBJ2-3	-	TGTGCCAGCAGCGTAGGGACTACCACAGATACGCAGTATTTT	CASSVGTTTDTQYF
TRBV5-1	13	few	TRBJ2-5	TRBD1	TGCGCCAGCAGCTCCGGGACAGGAGAGACCCAGTACTTC	CASSSGTGETQYF
TRBV28	12	-	TRBJ1-1	-	TGTGCCAGCACCGCCAGGTCGGTACGGGCTTTCTTT	CASTARSVRAFF
TRBV9	13	-	TRBJ1-1	-	TGTGCCAGCTCGTGGTCGGTGTACACTGAAGCTTTCTTT	CASSWSVYTEAFF
TRBV29-1	12	few	TRBJ1-1	TRBD1	TGCAGCGAAACAGGGGTAACCACTGAAGCTTTCTTT	CSETGVTTEAFF
TRBV9	14	-	TRBJ2-5	-	TGTGCCAGCAGCGTAGTGGGAGACCAAGAGACCCAGTACTTC	CASSVVGDQETQYF
TRBV4-1	16	-	TRBJ1-5	TRBD1	TGCGCCAGCAGCCAACGGGACAGGGGTTCTAATCAGCCCCAGCATTTT	CASSQRDRGSNQPQHF
TRBV27	15	-	TRBJ2-5	-	TGTGCCAGCAGTGGGAGTGTACTAGCACAAGAGACCCAGTACTTC	CASSGSVLAQETQYF
TRBV7-9	16	-	TRBJ2-3	-	TGTGCCAGCAGCTTAGGTCATGGCGGGGGCCAAGATACGCAGTATTTT	CASSLGHGGGQDTQYF
TRBV5-1	15	-	TRBJ1-2	-	TGCGCCAGCAGCGCAACCAGGGGCGACGTGGGTGGCTACACCTTC	CASSATRGDVGGYTF
TRBV7-8	15	-	TRBJ2-7	-	TGTGCCAGCAGCCGCCCGGGGGATCAATCCTACGAGCAGTACTTC	CASSRPGDQSYEQYF
TRBV10-3	13	few	TRBJ1-1	-	TGTGCCATCAGTGAGTTATCGAACACTGAAGCTTTCTTT	CAISELSNTEAFF
TRBV29-1	13	few	TRBJ1-2	-	TGCAGCGTTCCTGGTTTTGAGAACTATGGCTACACCTTC	CSVPGFENYGYTF
TRBV20-1	11	-	TRBJ2-3	TRBD2	TGCAGTGCTAGCTCGGGGGGGGCCCCCTATTTT	CSASSGGAPYF
TRBV27	14	few	TRBJ2-7	TRBD1	TGTGCCAGCAGTTTAACCGACAGGGTAGGCGAGCAGTACTTC	CASSLTDRVGEQYF
TRBV4-1	16	few	TRBJ2-7	-	TGCGCCAGCAGCCAAGACCAGGGGAAATATGTCCACGAGCAGTACTTC	CASSQDQGKYVHEQYF
TRBV6-1	14	few	TRBJ1-5	TRBD1	TGTGCCAGCAGAGAGACAGGGATGAATCAGCCCCAGCATTTT	CASRETGMNQPQHF